The clone carrying this T cell receptor (beta chain) has a count of ten or more. Its target is unknown. The sample comes from a study of read filtering for tumor transcriptome and immune sequencing. In the study overall: Patients were some 16 male and approximately 15 female, mean age 65.9 years, range about 47 to 80. Transcriptome libraries were built from DNase-treated RNA. Study-wide points: In IR-seq, single-read clonotypes were around four fifths of clonotypes but around 3.4% of reads.

CDR1 and CDR2 (germline): SGHVS, FQNEAQ. The CDR3 sequence is 16 residues long. The V end was cut by 6 bases, the J end by 0 bases, with 17 bases between. Molecular barcoded adaptors covering alpha/delta and beta/gamma chains were used on about 0.4 ug RNA. One entry per CDR3 protein results from TCRdb running MiXCR on the reads. The repertoire consists of tens of thousands of distinct CDR3 sequences, with 20% to 25% occurring once and the leading ten covering about 10%. The TCR originated in a donor aged 40 or over with multiple myeloma. Sequences were obtained from a population of CD138-negative cells sorted from bone marrow. The chain has TRBV7-8 and TRBJ1-1; D may be TRBD1 (6 bases). As DNA, the CDR3 is TGTGCCAGCAGTTTTAGACAGGCAACCATGAACACTGAAGCTTTCTTT. As protein: CASSFRQATMNTEAFF.